This T cell receptor beta chain was identified during a study of blood T cell repertoires in COVID-19. On the study more broadly: Specimens from acute and convalescent COVID-19 originated in the United States, Italy and Spain.

Germline values: CDR1 MNHEY, CDR2 SMNVEV (reference sequence). The CDR3 has 15 residues. Trimming shortened V by 3 bases and J by 1 base, and 7 bases separated the two germline ends. This clone is a singleton in its sample. As handled by the study authors: Scientists estimated how many nucleated cells there were by amplifying reference gene primers. The protocol was immunoSEQ multiplex PCR, while the TCRdb copy is restricted to in-frame clones and leaves out a portion. V and J calls and clone size are copied from that table; D and trimming were computed from the DNA. The table has 80,000 to 90,000 clones, 85% seen once.

The chain recombines TRBV27 with TRBJ2-6, with D possibly matching TRBD1 (5 bases). Sequenced: peripheral blood. This clonotype originated in a woman in her 70s with acute or convalescent COVID-19. CDR3 residues: CASSLAGSGANVLTF. CDR3 DNA: TGTGCCAGCAGTTTGGCAGGGTCTGGGGCCAACGTCCTGACTTTC.